The 11 T cell receptor beta chains in this list originate from one sample, sequenced in a study of blood T cell repertoires in COVID-19. Clones were sequenced by immunoSEQ multiplex PCR, and TCRdb holds only the in-frame ones, with some missing. The data contain 200,000 to 250,000 clones, under 90% of them seen just once; the ten biggest clones take up over 6.5%. The sequenced material came from peripheral blood. The receptors here all came from a woman of 80 years or more with COVID-19, enrolled during active disease.

This chain uses TRBV5-6 with TRBJ1-1; D is ambiguous. The CDR3 is 14 amino acids. From germline, CDR1 is SGHDT and CDR2 YYEEEE. The ends were cut back, 4 bases at V and 5 bases at J, with 15 bases in the middle. The CDR3 nucleotides are TGTGCCAGCAGCACCCAGGACTTTCGAACTGAAGCTTTCTTT. Amino acid sequence: CASSTQDFRTEAFF.

The chain couples TRBV25-1 to TRBJ2-7; D gene ambiguous. Trimming shortened V by 3 bases and J by 3 bases, and 12 bases separated the two germline ends. Looked up from germline, CDR1 is MGHDK and CDR2 is SYGVNS. This CDR3 has 14 residues. The CDR3 DNA follows: TGTGCCAGCAGTGATCTTGGAGAACTCTACGAGCAGTACTTC. Translating gives CASSDLGELYEQYF.

This chain uses TRBV5-4 with TRBJ2-7; TRBD2 might be the D (5 bases). V was pared by 3 bases and J by 0 bases, with 10 bases between. The CDR3 sequence is 14 residues long. Germline loops: CDR1 SGHNT, CDR2 YYREEE (reference sequence). This CDR3 is CASSSQGLSYEQYF. As DNA, the CDR3 is TGTGCCAGCAGCTCCCAAGGACTCTCCTACGAGCAGTACTTC.

The chain carries TRBV6-5 and TRBJ1-1; perhaps TRBD1 as D (5 bases). CDR1 and CDR2 from the germline V gene are MNHEY and SVGAGI. The CDR3 loop spans 14 amino acids. The V and J ends lost 7 bases and 5 bases respectively, with 17 bases between them. CDR3 amino acids: CASTNGVGGTEAFF. CDR3 DNA: TGTGCCAGCACCAATGGGGTGGGGGGTACTGAAGCTTTCTTT.

The chain carries TRBV7-8 and TRBJ2-5, with D tentatively TRBD1 (6 bases). Trimming removed 4 bases from V and 4 bases from J, with 13 bases in between. Germline lookup yields CDR1 SGHVS and CDR2 FQNEAQ. CDR3 length: 14 residues. In DNA, the CDR3 is TGTGCCAGCAGCTCGCAGGGGTATGGAGAGACCCAGTACTTC. Its protein product is CASSSQGYGETQYF. The full variable domain, its missing parts supplied by reference TRBV7-8 and TRBJ2-5, is GAGVSQSPRYKVAKRGQDVALRCDPISGHVSLFWYQQALGQGPEFLTYFQNEAQLDKSGLPSDRFFAERPEGSVSTLKIQRTQQEDSAVYLCASSSQGYGETQYFGPGTRLLVL.

This clone turned up a few times. The chain recombines TRBV2 with TRBJ1-2, with unresolved D. The V gene's germline CDR1 is SNHLY and CDR2 FYNNEI. The length of the CDR3 is 11 residues. V lost 8 bases and J 8 bases, leaving 12 bases between the germline ends. CDR3 loop: CASWTEGGYTF. The CDR3 coding sequence is TGTGCCAGCTGGACCGAGGGCGGCTACACCTTC.

The gene calls are TRBV2 and TRBJ2-1; no firm D call. Germline values: CDR1 SNHLY, CDR2 FYNNEI. The length of the CDR3 is 11 residues. Trimming pared 6 bases from V and 9 bases from J, leaving 9 bases between. The CDR3: CASSPPGEQFF. The DNA of the CDR3 is TGTGCCAGCAGCCCGCCGGGTGAGCAGTTCTTC.

V gene TRBV11-2 combines with J gene TRBJ2-2, with D tentatively TRBD2 (6 bases). The CDR3 loop spans 18 amino acids. The germline gives CDR1 SGHAT, CDR2 FQNNGV. Trimming pared 0 bases from V and 0 bases from J, leaving 14 bases between. Here the CDR3 reads CASSLDRGGTTNTGELFF. CDR3 in DNA: TGTGCCAGCAGCTTAGATCGTGGGGGGACCACGAACACCGGGGAGCTGTTTTTT.

The CDR3 DNA reads as TGTGCCAGCAGCCGCGGACTCCTTTACAATGAGCAGTTCTTC. Its translation is CASSRGLLYNEQFF. The chain is built from TRBV5-6 and TRBJ2-1; TRBD2 might be the D (5 bases). Between the trimmed V and J ends, which lost 4 bases and 4 bases, there was a span of 12 bases. Germline CDR1 SGHDT, CDR2 YYEEEE. This CDR3 is 14 amino acids long.

The rearrangement links TRBV19 to TRBJ2-6; D ambiguous. The V end was cut by 7 bases, the J end by 2 bases, with 9 bases between. The germline V gene encodes CDR1 LNHDA and CDR2 SQIVND (reference sequence). The CDR3 loop spans 14 amino acids. The CDR3 region is CASKEIAGANVLTF. DNA for the CDR3: TGTGCCAGTAAGGAGATCGCTGGGGCCAACGTCCTGACTTTC.

This sequence joins TRBV28 and TRBJ1-3; D is ambiguous. Trimming took off 6 bases at V and 3 bases at J, with 21 bases between the two ends. This CDR3 spans 17 amino acids. Germline CDR1 is MDHEN and CDR2 is SYDVKM. The CDR3 here is CASRYDARGTGGNTIYF. The DNA for the CDR3 is TGTGCCAGCAGGTACGACGCCAGAGGTACGGGTGGAAACACCATATATTTT.